The 29 T cell receptor beta chains below all came from one sample that was sequenced in a study of Tregs in tolerant kidney transplant recipients (dated by TCRdb to the late 2010s). Library preparation was by the immunoSEQ multiplex PCR assay. TCRdb limited this immuneACCESS table to in-frame rearrangements with V and J called. A share of clones is missing; checked studies link under half to unresolved V genes, and the rest is unexplained. The sample table holds roughly 70,000 clones, of which around 87% were seen once. Together, the top ten hold 3.8% of the sample. Sample time point, as interpreted from the label and publication: 6 months after combined kidney and bone marrow transplant. Related donors were used in the transplants with nonmyeloablative bone marrow transplantation, and mixed chimerism was transient in the human trials. The sequencing used CD4+ T cells from blood (PBMCs), collected 6 months after the transplant. These receptors originate from a human patient who received a combined kidney and bone marrow transplant. After a transplant, the donor of the graft may account for some T cells.

The chain carries TRBV7-2 and TRBJ2-7, with unresolved D. Trimming shortened V by 3 bases and J by 2 bases, and 11 bases separated the two germline ends. The CDR3 extends over 14 amino acids. Germline CDR1 reads SGHTA; CDR2 reads FQGNSA. In DNA form, the CDR3 reads TGTGCCAGCAGCTTTGACTCCAACACCTACGAGCAGTACTTC. This translates into CASSFDSNTYEQYF. The whole variable domain, remainder taken from reference TRBV7-2 and TRBJ2-7, is GAGVSQSPSNKVTEKGKDVELRCDPISGHTALYWYRQSLGQGLEFLIYFQGNSAPDKSGLPSDRFSAERTGGSVSTLTIQRTQQEDSAVYLCASSFDSNTYEQYFGPGTRLTVT.

V gene TRBV2 combines with J gene TRBJ1-2; 9 bases match TRBD1. With 7 bases clipped from V and 4 bases from J, the junction kept 7 bases outside the gene matches. There are 14 residues in the CDR3. Germline values: CDR1 SNHLY, CDR2 FYNNEI. Here the CDR3 reads CASTRDRALYGYTF. Written as DNA, the CDR3 is TGTGCCAGCACCCGGGACAGGGCCCTCTATGGCTACACCTTC. The variable domain in full, completed from reference TRBV2 and TRBJ1-2, reads EPEVTQTPSHQVTQMGQEVILRCVPISNHLYFYWYRQILGQKVEFLVSFYNNEISEKSEIFDDQFSVERPDGSNFTLKIRSTKLEDSAMYFCASTRDRALYGYTFGSGTRLTVV.

The rearrangement joins TRBV7-2 to TRBJ2-7, with 9 bases lining up with TRBD2. CDR3 length: 16 amino acids. Per germline, CDR1 SGHTA and CDR2 FQGNSA. With 5 bases clipped from V and 6 bases from J, the junction kept 14 bases outside the gene matches. CDR3 nucleotides: TGTGCCAGCAGCCCTCTTTTGCTTAGCGGGGGTGGCGAGCAGTACTTC. Its translation: CASSPLLLSGGGEQYF.

This clone was seen a few times. V and J are TRBV14 and TRBJ2-1; D is uncertain. V dropped 0 bases and J dropped 0 bases, with 12 bases sitting between them. This CDR3 contains 17 residues. Germline V gene lookup returns CDR1 SGHDN and CDR2 FVKESK. CDR3 protein: CASSQDPSWSSYNEQFF. For the CDR3, the DNA is TGTGCCAGCAGCCAAGATCCGAGCTGGAGCTCCTACAATGAGCAGTTCTTC.

The CDR3 loop reads CASSLWAHTDTQYF. CDR3 coding DNA: TGTGCCAGCAGCTTATGGGCCCACACAGATACGCAGTATTTT. The chain links TRBV7-3 to TRBJ2-3, with D unresolved. Per germline, CDR1 SGHTA and CDR2 FQGTGA. The V gene lost 2 bases and the J gene lost 2 bases, with 8 bases spanning the gap. The length of the CDR3 is 14 residues.

The chain couples TRBV11-3 to TRBJ2-7; D possibly corresponds to TRBD2 (6 bases). V shed 1 base and J shed 3 bases, with 10 bases lying between them. This CDR3 spans 14 amino acids. Germline V lookup: CDR1 SGHNT, CDR2 YENEEA. Written as DNA, the CDR3 is TGTGCCAGCAGCTTAGCGGGAGTTGACTACGAGCAGTACTTC. Translated, it gives CASSLAGVDYEQYF. Looking up the rest from reference TRBV11-3 and TRBJ2-7 gives the full variable domain: EAGVVQSPRYKIIEKKQPVAFWCNPISGHNTLYWYLQNLGQGPELLIRYENEEAVDDSQLPKDRFSAERLKGVDSTLKIQPAELGDSAVYLCASSLAGVDYEQYFGPGTRLTVT.

This sequence joins TRBV7-9 and TRBJ1-4; 7 bases align to TRBD1. The V gene's germline CDR1 is SEHNR and CDR2 FQNEAQ (reference sequence). The ends lost 1 base at V and 5 bases at J; junction bases unmatched: 7. CDR3 length equals 16 residues. CDR3 residues: CASSLGSGTENEKLFF. CDR3 coding DNA: TGTGCCAGCAGCTTAGGCTCTGGGACAGAGAATGAAAAACTGTTTTTT.

The gene calls are TRBV7-9 and TRBJ2-1; 10 bases fit TRBD2. The trim removed 5 bases at V and 5 bases at J, leaving 6 bases unmatched. This CDR3 is 15 amino acids long. Germline V gives CDR1 SEHNR, CDR2 FQNEAQ (reference sequence). CDR3 region: CASSPRLAGDNEQFF. The CDR3 DNA is TGTGCCAGCAGCCCCAGACTAGCGGGCGACAATGAGCAGTTCTTC.

The V call is TRBV6-5, the J call TRBJ2-3; TRBD2 might be the D (6 bases). Germline assignment: CDR1 MNHEY and CDR2 SVGAGI. Trimming pared 6 bases from V and 2 bases from J, leaving 9 bases between. The CDR3 spans 13 residues. The CDR3 loop reads CASRRGFTDTQYF. In DNA, the CDR3 is TGTGCCAGCAGACGGGGGTTCACAGATACGCAGTATTTT.

This clone showed up just a few times. The J gene is TRBJ2-1, the V gene TRBV10-1, with 9 bases aligning to TRBD1. CDR1 and CDR2 (germline): WNHNN, SYGVQD (reference sequence). This CDR3 region has 14 residues. V lost 9 bases to trimming and J lost 7 bases; unmatched junction nucleotides: 10. The CDR3 DNA follows: TGCGCCAGTTCTGACAGGGGGAGACAGAATGAGCAGTTCTTC. This translates into CASSDRGRQNEQFF.

The chain has TRBV7-3 and TRBJ2-7; D ambiguous. In germline, CDR1 is SGHTA, CDR2 FQGTGA. This CDR3 spans 16 amino acids. Trimming left V 1 base short and J 0 bases short, with 13 bases between. In DNA form, the CDR3 reads TGTGCCAGCAGCTTAATGGCCCCAACTACCTCCTACGAGCAGTACTTC. It encodes CASSLMAPTTSYEQYF.

The chain links TRBV6-4 to TRBJ1-2, with unresolved D. The CDR3 covers 13 residues. The ends were cut back, 2 bases at V and 8 bases at J, with 12 bases in the middle. Germline CDR1 and CDR2: MRHNA and SNTAGT. CDR3 residues: CASSDGPFGGYTF. The DNA of the CDR3 is TGTGCCAGCAGTGACGGTCCCTTTGGCGGCTACACCTTC.

This chain uses TRBV5-6 with TRBJ2-5, with TRBD2 matching 8 bases. Germline V gene sequence: CDR1 SGHDT, CDR2 YYEEEE. This CDR3 contains 15 residues. The V segment lost 0 bases and the J segment 5 bases; nucleotides outside the gene matches: 6. The CDR3 nucleotides read TGTGCCAGCAGCTTGGAAGCGGGGGCTTCGGAGACCCAGTACTTC. Residues: CASSLEAGASETQYF.

The chain joins TRBV7-6 to TRBJ2-5, with D perhaps matching TRBD2 (5 bases). Germline CDR1 and CDR2: SGHVS and FNYEAQ. Deletions cut 0 bases from V and 3 bases from J, with 17 bases between. There are 17 residues in the CDR3. The CDR3 DNA sequence: TGTGCCAGCAGCTTAGCTTGGGCACAGCGGATCAAAGAGACCCAGTACTTC. It encodes CASSLAWAQRIKETQYF. The whole variable domain, remainder taken from reference TRBV7-6 and TRBJ2-5, is GAGVSQSPRYKVTKRGQDVALRCDPISGHVSLYWYRQALGQGPEFLTYFNYEAQQDKSGLPNDRFSAERPEGSISTLTIQRTEQRDSAMYRCASSLAWAQRIKETQYFGPGTRLLVL.

The chain is built from TRBV9 and TRBJ1-3; D is ambiguous. V lost 0 bases to trimming and J lost 0 bases, with 10 bases between them. Germline V gives CDR1 SGDLS, CDR2 YYNGEE. The CDR3 contains 16 residues. CDR3 DNA: TGTGCCAGCAGCGTAGGACCGACACTCTCTGGAAACACCATATATTTT. Encoded protein: CASSVGPTLSGNTIYF.

The chain couples TRBV4-2 to TRBJ1-5; TRBD1 aligns across 10 bases. CDR1 is LGHNA, CDR2 YNFKEQ, per germline. This CDR3 has 14 amino acids. V dropped 4 bases and J dropped 7; count of bases not matched to a gene: 4. This chain's CDR3 is CASSPGTGDQPQHF. CDR3 coding DNA: TGTGCCAGCAGCCCGGGGACAGGGGACCAGCCCCAGCATTTT.

This chain joins TRBV4-3 and TRBJ2-1, with D possibly matching TRBD2 (6 bases). This CDR3 region has 18 residues. CDR1 and CDR2 (germline): LGHNA, YSLEER. V lost 2 bases and J 1 base, leaving 18 bases between the germline ends. The CDR3 loop reads CASSQRAAGLSSYNEQFF. DNA of the CDR3: TGCGCCAGCAGCCAACGTGCGGCGGGGCTTAGTTCCTACAATGAGCAGTTCTTC.

CDR3 sequence: CASSISGIQETQYF. The DNA of the CDR3 is TGTGCCAGTAGTATTAGCGGGATACAGGAGACCCAGTACTTC. The genes are TRBV19 and TRBJ2-5; TRBD2 aligns across 8 bases. This CDR3 contains 14 residues. The V gene's germline CDR1 is LNHDA and CDR2 SQIVND (reference sequence). J gave up 5 bases and V 3 bases, and 5 bases lay outside the gene matches.

This chain uses TRBV28 with TRBJ2-7; weak D call: TRBD1 (6 bases). V lost 10 bases to trimming and J lost 2 bases, with 18 bases between them. This CDR3 has 14 residues. Germline V CDR1 and CDR2: MDHEN, SYDVKM. The CDR3, as DNA: TGTGCCACCTCAGCACCCGGGACACCCTACGAGCAGTACTTC. It encodes CATSAPGTPYEQYF.

This chain joins TRBV29-1 and TRBJ1-3; perhaps TRBD1 as D (6 bases). The CDR3 loop spans 14 amino acids. The V end was cut by 1 base, the J end by 2 bases, with 9 bases between. Germline lookup yields CDR1 SQVTM and CDR2 ANQGSEA. CDR3 region: CSVEAGGAGNTIYF. For the CDR3, the DNA is TGCAGCGTTGAAGCGGGGGGCGCTGGAAACACCATATATTTT.

The genes are TRBV30 and TRBJ1-1, with D hard to call. Germline-derived CDR1 and CDR2 are GTSNPN and SVGIG (reference sequence). The V and J ends lost 8 bases and 1 base respectively, with 14 bases between them. CDR3 length: 13 amino acids. CDR3 DNA: TGTGCCCACCGCCGTACACCGAACACTGAAGCTTTCTTT. Encoded protein: CAHRRTPNTEAFF.

A single count supports this clone. The rearrangement links TRBV6-1 to TRBJ2-2; D might be TRBD2 (7 bases). The CDR3 covers 12 residues. Germline CDR1 and CDR2: MNHNS and SASEGT. The V end was cut by 11 bases, the J end by 5 bases, with 12 bases between. CDR3 sequence reads: CAAGAYTGELFF. The CDR3 coding sequence is TGTGCCGCGGGGGCGTATACCGGGGAGCTGTTTTTT.

By proportion, this clone is medium-sized (0.01 to 0.1%). The chain has TRBV19 and TRBJ2-7; 10 bases agree with TRBD2. The CDR3 is 17 amino acids. Germline V gene sequence: CDR1 LNHDA, CDR2 SQIVND (reference sequence). The V segment lost 1 base and the J segment 6 bases; nucleotides outside the gene matches: 12. The CDR3 is CASSIGWTSGTRGEQYF. The CDR3 bases are TGTGCCAGTAGTATAGGCTGGACTAGCGGCACTCGGGGCGAGCAGTACTTC.

The chain joins TRBV11-3 to TRBJ1-1; D is perhaps TRBD1 (6 bases). The germline V gene has CDR1 SGHNT and CDR2 YENEEA. The V end lost 2 bases, the J end lost 1 base, and 11 bases lay between the germline ends. The CDR3 loop spans 15 amino acids. CDR3 sequence reads: CASSLCKGENTEAFF. The CDR3 bases are TGTGCCAGCAGCTTATGTAAGGGGGAGAACACTGAAGCTTTCTTT.

DNA of the CDR3: TGTGCCAGCGTACAGGGTTGGGATCAGCCCCAGCATTTT. This sequence encodes CASVQGWDQPQHF. The gene calls are TRBV2 and TRBJ1-5, with a possible D match to TRBD1 (6 bases). V was shortened by 8 bases and J by 5 bases, with 13 bases between the two germline ends. Germline V gives CDR1 SNHLY, CDR2 FYNNEI. CDR3 size: 13 residues.

The rearrangement links TRBV7-3 to TRBJ2-1; TRBD1 aligns across 8 bases. V gave up 3 bases and J gave up 9 bases; unmatched junction bases: 7. The CDR3 is 14 residues long. CDR1 and CDR2 (germline): SGHTA, FQGTGA. The CDR3 DNA follows: TGTGCCAGCAGCTTGAATCTACAGGGGGGTGAGCAGTTCTTC. As protein: CASSLNLQGGEQFF.

The chain employs TRBV19 and TRBJ1-5, with 8 bases aligning to TRBD1. This CDR3 region has 15 residues. Trimming took 5 bases from V and 6 from J; bases not matched to a gene: 9. The germline CDR1 and CDR2 sequences are LNHDA and SQIVND (reference sequence). The CDR3 region has the DNA TGTGCCAGTAGTGAACTGACAGGGGTGGGTCAGCCCCAGCATTTT. It yields the protein CASSELTGVGQPQHF. Together with reference TRBV19 and TRBJ1-5, the CDR3 gives the full variable domain: DGGITQSPKYLFRKEGQNVTLSCEQNLNHDAMYWYRQDPGQGLRLIYYSQIVNDFQKGDIAEGYSVSREKKESFPLTVTSAQKNPTAFYLCASSELTGVGQPQHFGDGTRLSIL.

The table lists this clone with a few counts. The chain has TRBV30 and TRBJ2-3, with 13 bases fitting TRBD2. This CDR3 contains 16 residues. Germline loops: CDR1 GTSNPN, CDR2 SVGIG (reference sequence). The junction had 2 bases not matched to a gene; V was cut back by 0 bases and J by 2 bases. CDR3 nucleotide sequence: TGTGCCTGGAGTGTTGGACTAGCGGGAGACACAGATACGCAGTATTTT. This codes for CAWSVGLAGDTDTQYF.

J is TRBJ2-7 and V is TRBV18; 14 nucleotides match TRBD2. There are 19 residues in the CDR3. Unmatched junction bases numbered 13, after V lost 1 base and J lost 5 bases. Germline CDR1 reads KGHSH; CDR2 reads LQKENI. In DNA form, the CDR3 reads TGTGCCAGCTCACCACAGTTCGTCGGGACTAGCGGGAGTTGGAACGAGCAGTACTTC. Protein sequence: CASSPQFVGTSGSWNEQYF.